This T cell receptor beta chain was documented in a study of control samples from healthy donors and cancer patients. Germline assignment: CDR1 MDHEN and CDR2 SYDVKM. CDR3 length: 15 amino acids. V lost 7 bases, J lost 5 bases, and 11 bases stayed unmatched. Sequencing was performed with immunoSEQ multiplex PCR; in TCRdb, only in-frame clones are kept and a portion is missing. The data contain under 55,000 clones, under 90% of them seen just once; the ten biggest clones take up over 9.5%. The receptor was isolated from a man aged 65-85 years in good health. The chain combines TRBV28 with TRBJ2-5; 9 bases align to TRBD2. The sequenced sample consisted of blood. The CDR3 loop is CASKRGGGAGETQYF. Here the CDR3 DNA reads TGTGCCAGCAAAAGAGGCGGGGGGGCCGGGGAGACCCAGTACTTC. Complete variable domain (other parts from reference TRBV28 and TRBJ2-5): DVKVTQSSRYLVKRTGEKVFLECVQDMDHENMFWYRQDPGLGLRLIYFSYDVKMKEKGDIPEGYSVSREKKERFSLILESASTNQTSMYLCASKRGGGAGETQYFGPGTRLLVL.